Only a few counts were recorded for the clone carrying this T cell receptor beta chain. The antigen is unknown. The sample comes from a study of beta chain features in type 1 diabetes. General study points: In every one of the four CD4+ subsets, TCRB CDR3s were moderately but significantly shorter in Type 1 diabetes patients.

The isolated RNA, all of it, was reverse transcribed, so expressed TCRB transcripts were what got sequenced. Generated by immunoSEQ multiplex PCR, the TCRdb table keeps only in-frame clones and is missing some. Counted here are over 150,000 clones, about 7.8% occurring once; the ten biggest clones make up approximately 0.87%. This sequence was found in a woman between 35 and 50 years old with type 1 diabetes. Input material: central memory CD4+ T cells from blood.

CDR3 sequence: CASSPWQAAYEQYF. The CDR3 DNA sequence: TGTGCCAGCAGCCCTTGGCAGGCTGCTTACGAGCAGTACTTC. The J gene is TRBJ2-7, the V gene TRBV9; no reliable D call. The CDR3 has 14 amino acids. CDR1 and CDR2 from the germline V gene are SGDLS and YYNGEE. The germline V and J ends were trimmed by 4 bases and 4 bases, with 15 bases remaining between them.